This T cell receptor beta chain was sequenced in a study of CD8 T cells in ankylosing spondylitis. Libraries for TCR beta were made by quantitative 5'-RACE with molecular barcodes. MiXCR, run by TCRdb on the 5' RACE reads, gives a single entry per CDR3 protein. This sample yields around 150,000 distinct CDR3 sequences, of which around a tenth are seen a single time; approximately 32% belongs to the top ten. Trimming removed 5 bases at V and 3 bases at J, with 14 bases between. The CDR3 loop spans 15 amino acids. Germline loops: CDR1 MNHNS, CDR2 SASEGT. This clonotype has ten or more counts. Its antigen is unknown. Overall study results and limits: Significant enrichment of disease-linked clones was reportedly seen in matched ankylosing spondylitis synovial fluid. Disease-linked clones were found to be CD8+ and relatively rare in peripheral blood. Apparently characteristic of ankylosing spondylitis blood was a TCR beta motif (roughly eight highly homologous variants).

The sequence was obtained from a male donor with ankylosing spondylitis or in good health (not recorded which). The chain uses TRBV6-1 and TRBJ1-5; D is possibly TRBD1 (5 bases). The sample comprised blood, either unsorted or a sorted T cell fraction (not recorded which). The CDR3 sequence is CASSQGTRDNQPQHF. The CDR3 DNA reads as TGTGCCAGCAGTCAAGGGACCAGGGACAATCAGCCCCAGCATTTT.